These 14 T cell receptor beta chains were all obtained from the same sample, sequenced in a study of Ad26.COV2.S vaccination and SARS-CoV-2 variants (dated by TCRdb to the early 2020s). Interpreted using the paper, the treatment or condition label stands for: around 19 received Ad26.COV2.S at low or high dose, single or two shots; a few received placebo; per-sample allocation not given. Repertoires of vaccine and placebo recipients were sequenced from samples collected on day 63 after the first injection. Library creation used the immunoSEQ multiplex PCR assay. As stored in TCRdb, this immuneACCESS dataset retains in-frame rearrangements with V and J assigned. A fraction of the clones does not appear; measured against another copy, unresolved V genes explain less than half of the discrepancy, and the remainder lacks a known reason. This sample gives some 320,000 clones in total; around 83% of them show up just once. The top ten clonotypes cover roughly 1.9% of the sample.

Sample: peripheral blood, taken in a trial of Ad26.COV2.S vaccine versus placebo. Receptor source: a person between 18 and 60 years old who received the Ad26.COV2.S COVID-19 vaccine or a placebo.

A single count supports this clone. The CDR3 DNA is TGTGCCAGCAGCTTGGCTGGACAGGGGTTGAGGCCCCAGCATTTT. It specifies CASSLAGQGLRPQHF. The J gene is TRBJ1-5, the V gene TRBV5-8; the match to TRBD1 covers 9 bases. CDR3 size: 15 residues. The trim removed 0 bases at V and 9 bases at J, leaving 7 bases unmatched. CDR1 SGHTS and CDR2 YDEGEE come from the germline V gene.

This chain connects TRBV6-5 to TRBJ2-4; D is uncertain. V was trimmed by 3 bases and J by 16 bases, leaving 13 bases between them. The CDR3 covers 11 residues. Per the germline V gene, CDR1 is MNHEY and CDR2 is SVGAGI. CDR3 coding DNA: TGTGCCAGCAGTTATGCCCTGGCGGTCTACTTC. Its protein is CASSYALAVYF.

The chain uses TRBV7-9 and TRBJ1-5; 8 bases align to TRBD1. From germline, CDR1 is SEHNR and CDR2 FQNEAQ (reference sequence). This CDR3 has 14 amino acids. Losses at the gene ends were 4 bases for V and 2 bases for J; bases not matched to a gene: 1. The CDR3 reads CASSSGQGNQPQHF. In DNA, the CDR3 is TGTGCCAGCAGCTCGGGACAGGGCAATCAGCCCCAGCATTTT.

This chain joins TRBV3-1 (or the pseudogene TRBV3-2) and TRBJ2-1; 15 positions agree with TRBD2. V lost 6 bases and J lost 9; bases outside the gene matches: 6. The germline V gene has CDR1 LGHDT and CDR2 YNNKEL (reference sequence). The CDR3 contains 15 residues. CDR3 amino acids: CASRRTSGGAGEQFF. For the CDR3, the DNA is TGTGCCAGCAGGCGGACTAGCGGGGGGGCGGGTGAGCAGTTCTTC.

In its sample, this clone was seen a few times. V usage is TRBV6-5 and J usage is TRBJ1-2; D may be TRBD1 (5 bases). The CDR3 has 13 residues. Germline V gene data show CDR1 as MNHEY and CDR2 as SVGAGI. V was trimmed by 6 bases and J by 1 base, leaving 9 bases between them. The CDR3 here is CASSEQGNYGYTF. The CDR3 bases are TGTGCCAGCAGCGAGCAGGGTAACTATGGCTACACCTTC.

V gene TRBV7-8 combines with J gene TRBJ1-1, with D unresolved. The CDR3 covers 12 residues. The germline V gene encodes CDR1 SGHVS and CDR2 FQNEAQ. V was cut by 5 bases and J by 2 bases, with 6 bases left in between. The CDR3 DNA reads TGTGCCAGCAGCCCTACTAACACTGAAGCTTTCTTT. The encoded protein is CASSPTNTEAFF.

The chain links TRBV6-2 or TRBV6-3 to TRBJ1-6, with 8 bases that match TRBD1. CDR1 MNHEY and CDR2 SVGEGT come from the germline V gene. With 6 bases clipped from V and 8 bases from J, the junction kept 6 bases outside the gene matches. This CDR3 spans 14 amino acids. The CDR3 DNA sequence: TGTGCCAGCAGCCAAGGACAGGGATATTCACCCCTCCACTTT. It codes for CASSQGQGYSPLHF.

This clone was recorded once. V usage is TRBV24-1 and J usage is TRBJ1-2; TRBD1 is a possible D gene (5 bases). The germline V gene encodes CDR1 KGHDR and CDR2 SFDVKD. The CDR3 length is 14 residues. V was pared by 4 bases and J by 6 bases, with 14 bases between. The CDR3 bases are TGTGCCACCAGTGACCCCTCCCAGGGAAATGGCTACACCTTC. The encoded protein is CATSDPSQGNGYTF.

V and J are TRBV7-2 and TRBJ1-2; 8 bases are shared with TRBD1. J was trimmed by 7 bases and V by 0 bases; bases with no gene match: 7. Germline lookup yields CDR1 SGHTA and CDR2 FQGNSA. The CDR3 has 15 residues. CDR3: CASSLAAGGSGGYTF. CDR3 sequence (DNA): TGTGCCAGCAGCTTAGCCGCAGGGGGCAGTGGTGGCTACACCTTC.

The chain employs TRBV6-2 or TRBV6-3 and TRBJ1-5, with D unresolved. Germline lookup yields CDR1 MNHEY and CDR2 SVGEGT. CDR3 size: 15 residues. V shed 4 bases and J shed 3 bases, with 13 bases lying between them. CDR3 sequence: CASSFYRSNNQPQHF. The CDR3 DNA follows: TGTGCCAGCAGTTTCTATAGGAGTAACAATCAGCCCCAGCATTTT.

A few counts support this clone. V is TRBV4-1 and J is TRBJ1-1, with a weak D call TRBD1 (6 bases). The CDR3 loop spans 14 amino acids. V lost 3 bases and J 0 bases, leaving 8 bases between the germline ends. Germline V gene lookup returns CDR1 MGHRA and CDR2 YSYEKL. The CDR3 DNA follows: TGCGCCAGCAGCCAGTGGACAGTGAACACTGAAGCTTTCTTT. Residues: CASSQWTVNTEAFF.

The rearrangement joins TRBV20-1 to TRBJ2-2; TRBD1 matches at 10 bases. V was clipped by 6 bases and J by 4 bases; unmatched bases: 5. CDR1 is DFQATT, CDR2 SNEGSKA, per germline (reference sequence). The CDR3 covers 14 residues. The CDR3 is CSASDRGPTGELFF. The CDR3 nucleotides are TGCAGTGCCAGTGACAGGGGGCCCACCGGGGAGCTGTTTTTT.

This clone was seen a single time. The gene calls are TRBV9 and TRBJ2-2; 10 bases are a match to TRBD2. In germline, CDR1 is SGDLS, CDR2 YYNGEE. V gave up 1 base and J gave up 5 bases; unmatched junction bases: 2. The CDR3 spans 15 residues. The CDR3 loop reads CASSVQTSGTGELFF. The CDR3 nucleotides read TGTGCCAGCAGCGTACAGACTAGCGGGACCGGGGAGCTGTTTTTT.

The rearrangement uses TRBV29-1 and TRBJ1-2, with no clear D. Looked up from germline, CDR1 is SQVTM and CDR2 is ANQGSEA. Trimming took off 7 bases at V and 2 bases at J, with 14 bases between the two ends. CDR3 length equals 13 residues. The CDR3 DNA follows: TGCAGCGCAGGAAACAGCGTAAACTATGGCTACACCTTC. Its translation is CSAGNSVNYGYTF.